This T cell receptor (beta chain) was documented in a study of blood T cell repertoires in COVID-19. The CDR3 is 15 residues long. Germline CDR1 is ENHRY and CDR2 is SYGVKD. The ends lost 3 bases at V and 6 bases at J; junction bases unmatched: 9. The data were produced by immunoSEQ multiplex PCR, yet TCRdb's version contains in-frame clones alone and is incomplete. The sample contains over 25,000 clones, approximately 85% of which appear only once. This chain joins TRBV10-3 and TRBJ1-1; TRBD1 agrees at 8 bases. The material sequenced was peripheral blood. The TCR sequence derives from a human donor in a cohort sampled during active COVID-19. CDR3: CAISDPTGEVPEAFF. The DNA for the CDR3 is TGTGCCATCAGTGACCCGACAGGGGAGGTTCCTGAAGCTTTCTTT.